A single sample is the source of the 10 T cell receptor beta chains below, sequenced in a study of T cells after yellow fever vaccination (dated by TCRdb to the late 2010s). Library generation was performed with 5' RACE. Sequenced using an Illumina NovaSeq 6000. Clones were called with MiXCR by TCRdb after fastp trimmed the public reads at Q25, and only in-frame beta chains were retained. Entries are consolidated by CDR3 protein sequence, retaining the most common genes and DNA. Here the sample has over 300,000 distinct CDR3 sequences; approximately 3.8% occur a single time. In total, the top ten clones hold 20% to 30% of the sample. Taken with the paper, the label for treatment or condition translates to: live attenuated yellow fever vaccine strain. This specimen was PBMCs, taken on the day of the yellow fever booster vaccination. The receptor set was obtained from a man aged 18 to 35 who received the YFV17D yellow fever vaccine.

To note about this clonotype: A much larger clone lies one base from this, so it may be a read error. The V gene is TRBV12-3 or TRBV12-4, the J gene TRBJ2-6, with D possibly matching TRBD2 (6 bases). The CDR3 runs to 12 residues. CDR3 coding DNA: TGTGCCAGCATAGGAGGGGCCAACGTCCTGTCTTTC. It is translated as CASIGGANVLSF.

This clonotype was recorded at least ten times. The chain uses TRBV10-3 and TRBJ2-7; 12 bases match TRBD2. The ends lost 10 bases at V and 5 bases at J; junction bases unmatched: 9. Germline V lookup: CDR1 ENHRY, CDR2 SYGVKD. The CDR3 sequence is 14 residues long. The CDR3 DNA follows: TGTGCCACCCGGACTAGCGGGGTTAGGAACGAGCAGTACTTC. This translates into CATRTSGVRNEQYF.

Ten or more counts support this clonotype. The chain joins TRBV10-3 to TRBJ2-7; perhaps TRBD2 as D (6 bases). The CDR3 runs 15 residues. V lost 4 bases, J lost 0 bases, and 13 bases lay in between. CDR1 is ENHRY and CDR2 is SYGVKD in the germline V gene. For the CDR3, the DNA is TGTGCCATCAGTGCGGGATCCGGGGGCTCCTACGAGCAGTACGTC. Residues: CAISAGSGGSYEQYV.

CDR3 sequence: CASTGGDTSYNEQFF. DNA of the CDR3: TGTGCCAGTACCGGCGGGGACACATCCTACAATGAGCAGTTCTTC. The chain has TRBV19 and TRBJ2-1; TRBD1 or TRBD2 may be the D gene (6 bases each). Germline values: CDR1 LNHDA, CDR2 SQIVND (reference sequence). The germline V and J ends were trimmed by 7 bases and 1 base, with 14 bases remaining between them. The CDR3 is 15 residues long.

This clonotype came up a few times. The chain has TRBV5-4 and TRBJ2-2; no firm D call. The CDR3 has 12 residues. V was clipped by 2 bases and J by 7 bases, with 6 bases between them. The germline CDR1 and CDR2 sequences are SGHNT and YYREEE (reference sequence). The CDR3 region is CASSFEFGELFF. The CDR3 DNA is TGTGCCAGCAGCTTTGAGTTCGGGGAGCTGTTTTTT.

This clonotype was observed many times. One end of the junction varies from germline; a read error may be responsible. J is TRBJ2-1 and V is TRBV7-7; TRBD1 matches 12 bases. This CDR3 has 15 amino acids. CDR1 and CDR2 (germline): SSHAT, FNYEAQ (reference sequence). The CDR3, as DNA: TGTGCTAGCAGCTCAGGGACAGGGGGCGGCAATGAGCAGTTCTTC. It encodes CASSSGTGGGNEQFF.

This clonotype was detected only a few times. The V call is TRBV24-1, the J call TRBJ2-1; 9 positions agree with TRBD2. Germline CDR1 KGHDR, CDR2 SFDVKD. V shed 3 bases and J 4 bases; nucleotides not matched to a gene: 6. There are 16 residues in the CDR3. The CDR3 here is CATSDGQRGDYNEQFF. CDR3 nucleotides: TGTGCCACCAGTGATGGACAGCGGGGGGATTACAATGAGCAGTTCTTC.

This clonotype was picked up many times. CDR3 nucleotides: TGCAGTGCTAGCCAAGGGGCAGGGGAGCTGTTTTTT. Amino acids: CSASQGAGELFF. The chain combines TRBV20-1 with TRBJ2-2, with a weak D call TRBD1 (5 bases). V lost 3 bases to trimming and J lost 8 bases, with 10 bases between them. CDR1 and CDR2 from the germline V gene are DFQATT and SNEGSKA (reference sequence). The CDR3 runs to 12 residues.

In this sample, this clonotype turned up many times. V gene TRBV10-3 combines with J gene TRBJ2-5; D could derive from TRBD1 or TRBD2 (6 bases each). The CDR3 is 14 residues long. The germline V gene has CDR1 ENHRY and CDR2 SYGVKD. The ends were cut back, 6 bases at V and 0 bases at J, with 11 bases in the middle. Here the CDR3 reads CAIRRGLNQETQYF. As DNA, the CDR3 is TGTGCCATCAGACGGGGGCTAAACCAAGAGACCCAGTACTTC.

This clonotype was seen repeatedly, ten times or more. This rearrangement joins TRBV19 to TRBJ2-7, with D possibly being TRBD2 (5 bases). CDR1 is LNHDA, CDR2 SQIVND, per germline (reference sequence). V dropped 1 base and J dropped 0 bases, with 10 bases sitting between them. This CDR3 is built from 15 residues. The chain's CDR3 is CASSIGARGSYEQYF. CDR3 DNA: TGTGCCAGTAGTATAGGGGCTCGGGGCTCCTACGAGCAGTACTTC.